This T cell receptor beta chain was identified during a study of T cells in Graves' hyperthyroidism and ophthalmopathy (dated 2019 in TCRdb). About the investigation overall: Peripheral blood was collected at initial diagnosis, before any treatment. To identify TCR V-J signatures that set the groups apart, the researchers used a discovery cohort of 100 or so patients, made up of approximately 43 with Graves' ophthalmopathy and 55 to 65 with stable Graves' hyperthyroidism. An independent validation cohort of about 19 hyperthyroidism patients and about 15 patients who later progressed to ophthalmopathy tested prospective prediction of ophthalmopathy. The roughly 100 discovery patients were randomly divided into training and test sets at a 7:3 ratio. In addition, the study compared T-cell repertoires in thyroid tissue and in blood from roughly six Graves' hyperthyroidism patients. After blood sampling, hyperthyroidism patients were treated with methimazole at a starting dose of 30 mg daily, and ophthalmopathy patients were treated with high-dose intravenous methylprednisolone. The paper reports TCR Vbeta CDR3 sequencing of over 130 peripheral blood samples: approximately 43 ophthalmopathy, under 80 hyperthyroidism and about 17 progressor patients. Broader findings and caveats from the paper: In cross-validation, a model built on a 13 V-J signature told ophthalmopathy apart from stable hyperthyroidism with 85% to 90% sensitivity and around 83% specificity, and in testing the same model reached 80%/75%. Sample size was not statistically predetermined, and investigators were not blinded to group allocation. Most expanded thyroid clonotypes (frequency above 0.001) were also found in blood, which suggests that blood repertoires may mirror thyroid immune responses. In validation, the model predicted progression to ophthalmopathy with approximately 70% sensitivity and approximately 72% specificity, a median of around 6.6 months before onset.

This clonotype was recorded many times. This clone's antigen is unknown. Base qualities are not provided; no much larger clone lies one nucleotide away. Amplification of TCR beta CDR3 regions was carried out from RNA transcripts. A first-round RT-PCR of the TCR CDR3 used the HTBI primer set with the Qiagen OneStep RT-PCR kit. Libraries were constructed in a second round of multiplex PCR, after which size selection and purification were carried out. The libraries were sequenced on an Illumina HiSeq2000 using paired-end 100 bp reads. The published analysis was carried out like this. SOAPnuke was used to process the raw data, throwing out any read that contained adapters or uncalled bases, had a mean Phred below 15, or lacked an exact constant-primer or identifier match. High-quality paired reads were merged using COPE v1.2.5, and each unique nucleotide sequence was defined as a clonotype. MiTCR v1.1 was used to align clonotypes to the IMGT TRBV, TRBD and TRBJ reference segments. Analysis was restricted to V-J combinations with a frequency above 0.0001, which covered 98% to 99.2% of repertoires. The TCS score was defined as F50 (clonal expansion) divided by E x V (chaos), with BLOSUM62-based TCRdist calculated between CDR3 peptides within each V-J. Welch's t-statistics and random forest reduced 500 to 650 V-J features to some 14, which were used in a naive Bayes classifier (R e1071). Clones were called with MiXCR by TCRdb after fastp trimmed the public reads at Q25, and only in-frame beta chains were retained. Here each entry gathers all rows of one CDR3 protein and keeps the most common genes and DNA. For this entry, the V and J calls and clone size follow TCRdb and not the study's own pipeline. Within this sample are around 600,000 distinct CDR3 sequences, with 13% to 15% of them counted one time only. Of the sample, roughly an eighth is held by the ten largest clones.

In the ophthalmopathy patients, disease was moderately to severely active, with a Clinical Activity Score of 3 or more, a NOSPECS grade of 4 or more, and a duration of less than 3 months. Any patient with an uncontrolled infection, another autoimmune disease, pregnancy or lactation was excluded. Clinical symptoms, serum thyroxine and TRAb, thyroid ultrasound, and orbital computed tomography formed the basis for the diagnoses. Ficoll-Paque density gradient centrifugation was used to isolate PBMCs from about 10 ml of fresh peripheral blood. Total RNA was extracted using Trizol reagent, and RNA quality was assessed on an Agilent 2100 Bioanalyzer. The sequence derives from a woman aged 50 to 60 with Graves' ophthalmopathy. The sample consisted of blood.

This receptor carries the CDR3 CASQAGLRNTQYF. The DNA sequence follows: TGTGCCAGCCAAGCGGGACTTAGGAATACGCAGTATTTT. The sequence is built from TRBV7-2 and TRBJ2-3, with TRBD2 matching 7 junction bases. The CDR3 holds 13 amino acids from the cysteine to the phenylalanine. Kept here is only the CDR3 DNA, which spans 39 bases and is read in frame from base 1. CDR1 and CDR2 are drawn from the germline V gene: SGHTA, FQGNSA. V ends up 8 bases short and J 7 bases short, with an unmatched junction base count of 9.